A single sample is the source of the 29 T cell receptor beta chains below, sequenced in a study of blood T cell repertoires in COVID-19. The protocol was immunoSEQ multiplex PCR, while the TCRdb copy is restricted to in-frame clones and leaves out a portion. The sample consists of over 450,000 clones, roughly 91% of them appearing once. The sequencing input was peripheral blood. These receptors all stem from a woman in her forties or fifties with COVID-19, enrolled during active disease.

The chain has TRBV9 and TRBJ1-2, with D unresolved. V lost 4 bases and J 3 bases, leaving 10 bases between the germline ends. From germline, CDR1 is SGDLS and CDR2 YYNGEE. This CDR3 is 13 amino acids long. The CDR3 bases are TGTGCCAGCAGCCAAACCCTACACTATGGCTACACCTTC. It encodes CASSQTLHYGYTF. Looking up the rest from reference TRBV9 and TRBJ1-2 gives the full variable domain: DSGVTQTPKHLITATGQRVTLRCSPRSGDLSVYWYQQSLDQGLQFLIQYYNGEERAKGNILERFSAQQFPDLHSELNLSSLELGDSALYFCASSQTLHYGYTFGSGTRLTVV.

V gene TRBV4-2 combines with J gene TRBJ2-7; the D gene is possibly TRBD1 (6 bases). Germline-derived CDR1 and CDR2 are LGHNA and YNFKEQ. Trimming took 3 bases from V and 3 from J, leaving 6 bases between them. CDR3 length: 12 residues. CDR3 amino acids: CASSQTGYEQYF. The DNA of the CDR3 is TGTGCCAGCAGCCAGACAGGCTACGAGCAGTACTTC.

The J gene is TRBJ2-7, the V gene TRBV6-1; 10 nucleotides line up with TRBD1. The CDR3 sequence is 19 residues long. V lost 2 bases and J lost 4; bases outside the gene matches: 17. Germline values: CDR1 MNHNS, CDR2 SASEGT. CDR3 DNA: TGTGCCAGCAGTGAAAGCAGGACAGGGGGAGGCCAGCTACCGTACGAGCAGTACTTC. It encodes CASSESRTGGGQLPYEQYF.

This clone occurred once. CDR3 sequence: CASSYISAETQYF. The CDR3 DNA follows: TGTGCCAGCAGTTACATCAGCGCCGAGACCCAGTACTTC. The V gene is TRBV6-5, the J gene TRBJ2-5; D not certain. The V gene's germline CDR1 is MNHEY and CDR2 SVGAGI. V lost 2 bases to trimming and J lost 5 bases, with 9 bases between them. The CDR3 totals 13 residues.

This chain connects TRBV11-3 to TRBJ2-1; unclear D gene. With 8 bases removed from V and 1 base from J, the gap between germline ends came to 12 bases. This CDR3 region has 14 residues. CDR1 is SGHNT and CDR2 is YENEEA in the germline V gene. The CDR3 loop reads CASSAVGSYNEQFF. The CDR3 bases are TGTGCCAGCTCCGCGGTTGGGTCCTACAATGAGCAGTTCTTC. Looking up the rest from reference TRBV11-3 and TRBJ2-1 gives the full variable domain: EAGVVQSPRYKIIEKKQPVAFWCNPISGHNTLYWYLQNLGQGPELLIRYENEEAVDDSQLPKDRFSAERLKGVDSTLKIQPAELGDSAVYLCASSAVGSYNEQFFGPGTRLTVL.

This sequence joins TRBV3-1 (or the pseudogene TRBV3-2) and TRBJ2-1; tentative D call: TRBD2 (7 bases). The CDR3 is 15 amino acids. Per germline, CDR1 LGHDT and CDR2 YNNKEL (reference sequence). V lost 1 base and J lost 9, with 16 bases in between. The CDR3 reads CASSQVRGAPGEQFF. In nucleotides, the CDR3 is TGTGCCAGCAGCCAAGTACGGGGGGCGCCGGGTGAGCAGTTCTTC.

The chain carries TRBV5-1 and TRBJ1-2, with D possibly being TRBD1 (6 bases). The CDR3 extends over 16 amino acids. CDR1 SGHRS and CDR2 YFSETQ come from the germline V gene. V lost 3 bases and J 2 bases, leaving 17 bases between the germline ends. The CDR3 bases are TGCGCCAGCAGCTCCGGGACACAAAGATTCAACTATGGCTACACCTTC. Its protein is CASSSGTQRFNYGYTF.

In nucleotides, the CDR3 is TGTGCCACCACCCAGATTAGGGGAATCACCGGGGAGCTGTTTTTT. Residues: CATTQIRGITGELFF. The J gene is TRBJ2-2, the V gene TRBV15, with D possibly TRBD1 on 5 matching bases. CDR1 and CDR2 from the germline V gene are LNHNV and YYDKDF (reference sequence). The germline V and J ends were trimmed by 7 bases and 4 bases, with 16 bases remaining between them. CDR3 length equals 15 residues.

The gene calls are TRBV21-1 and TRBJ1-4; whether TRBD1, the table's D call, matches the DNA was not checked. TRBV21-1 is a documented pseudogene. This CDR3 region has 14 residues. CDR3 in amino acids: CASSKVGKTARLFF. The DNA of the CDR3 is TGTGCCAGCAGCAAAGTTGGTAAGACAGCGAGACTGTTTTTT.

V is TRBV24-1 and J is TRBJ2-7; 15 bases are a match to TRBD2. This CDR3 has 16 residues. Germline CDR1 KGHDR, CDR2 SFDVKD. J lost 6 bases, V lost 4 bases, and 6 bases had no gene match. The chain's CDR3 is CATSDPGLAGGSEQYF. The DNA for the CDR3 is TGTGCCACCAGTGACCCGGGACTAGCGGGGGGATCCGAGCAGTACTTC.

V gene TRBV7-7 combines with J gene TRBJ2-1; tentatively, D is TRBD2 (7 bases). The CDR3 runs to 16 residues. With 1 base removed from V and 0 bases from J, the gap between germline ends came to 10 bases. Germline V lookup: CDR1 SSHAT, CDR2 FNYEAQ (reference sequence). This CDR3 is CASSLEGGTSYNEQFF. DNA for the CDR3: TGTGCCAGCAGCTTAGAGGGGGGGACCTCCTACAATGAGCAGTTCTTC.

The chain is built from TRBV2 and TRBJ2-5; D may be TRBD2 (5 bases). The V end lost 4 bases, the J end lost 7 bases, and 19 bases lay between the germline ends. Germline CDR1 and CDR2: SNHLY and FYNNEI. The CDR3 totals 15 residues. Here the CDR3 reads CASSVSSGGGGTQYF. CDR3 in DNA: TGTGCCAGCAGTGTTTCGTCGGGCGGTGGAGGGACCCAGTACTTC. The entire variable domain, with the rest obtained from reference TRBV2 and TRBJ2-5, is as follows: EPEVTQTPSHQVTQMGQEVILRCVPISNHLYFYWYRQILGQKVEFLVSFYNNEISEKSEIFDDQFSVERPDGSNFTLKIRSTKLEDSAMYFCASSVSSGGGGTQYFGPGTRLLVL.

The chain carries TRBV7-3 and TRBJ2-1; TRBD1 matches 10 bases. Germline loops: CDR1 SGHTA, CDR2 FQGTGA. The CDR3 totals 16 residues. V lost 5 bases to trimming and J lost 8 bases; unmatched junction nucleotides: 12. CDR3 amino acids: CASSILDRGDLDEQFF. The CDR3 nucleotides read TGTGCCAGCAGCATACTGGACAGGGGGGACCTAGATGAGCAGTTCTTC.

The sample holds one count of this clone. The chain carries TRBV9 and TRBJ2-1; 9 bases align to TRBD2. This CDR3 contains 16 residues. The germline CDR1 and CDR2 sequences are SGDLS and YYNGEE. V was clipped by 4 bases and J by 3 bases; unmatched bases: 8. CDR3 loop: CASSIETSGFYNEQFF. For the CDR3, the DNA is TGTGCCAGCAGCATAGAGACTAGCGGCTTCTACAATGAGCAGTTCTTC.

In this sample, this clone turned up a few times. V gene TRBV11-3 combines with J gene TRBJ1-1; D is undetermined. The germline V gene has CDR1 SGHNT and CDR2 YENEEA. This CDR3 is 13 amino acids long. V lost 5 bases and J lost 6, with 13 bases in between. CDR3 DNA: TGTGCCAGCAGCCTGACTGGTGTTTCTGAAGCTTTCTTT. Protein: CASSLTGVSEAFF.

V and J are TRBV28 and TRBJ1-6, with 9 bases that match TRBD1. The CDR3 consists of 12 residues. The V gene's germline CDR1 is MDHEN and CDR2 SYDVKM. V lost 8 bases, J lost 17 bases, and 10 bases stayed unmatched. The CDR3 DNA reads TGTGCCAGCTCGCTAACAGGGGGCGCCTTCCACTTT. It yields the protein CASSLTGGAFHF.

V usage is TRBV23-1 and J usage is TRBJ1-5, with 7 bases that match TRBD1. TRBV23-1 is noted as an ORF with a role that remains uncertain. With 0 bases clipped from V and 4 bases from J, the junction kept 18 bases outside the gene matches. The CDR3 is 20 residues long. CDR3 coding DNA: TGCGCCAGCAGTCAATCCCTTAGGGGGCAGGGAGGCATCTTAAATCAGCCCCAGCATTTT. Translating gives CASSQSLRGQGGILNQPQHF.

V gene TRBV27 combines with J gene TRBJ2-4; tentatively, D is TRBD1 (5 bases). Germline values: CDR1 MNHEY, CDR2 SMNVEV (reference sequence). The CDR3 loop spans 14 amino acids. V lost 6 bases to trimming and J lost 6 bases, with 15 bases between them. CDR3: CASSRYLQGNIQYF. The CDR3 nucleotides read TGTGCCAGCAGCCGTTACCTTCAGGGAAACATTCAGTACTTC.

The chain couples TRBV6-5 to TRBJ1-1; TRBD1 is a possible D gene (5 bases). V was shortened by 1 base and J by 3 bases, with 15 bases between the two germline ends. Germline CDR1 is MNHEY and CDR2 is SVGAGI. The CDR3 consists of 16 residues. The CDR3 DNA follows: TGTGCCAGCAGTTACTTATCCTGGGGGGGGTACACTGAAGCTTTCTTT. Its translation is CASSYLSWGGYTEAFF.

This sequence joins TRBV2 and TRBJ1-2; 8 bases are a match to TRBD1. CDR1 and CDR2 from the germline V gene are SNHLY and FYNNEI. V gave up 3 bases and J gave up 7 bases; unmatched junction bases: 10. The CDR3 sequence is 15 residues long. CDR3 sequence: CASSDKARGLSGYTF. For the CDR3, the DNA is TGTGCCAGCAGTGATAAGGCCAGGGGGCTTTCTGGCTACACCTTC.

This chain joins TRBV5-6 and TRBJ1-1, with D tentatively TRBD1 (6 bases). The CDR3 covers 14 residues. Germline lookup yields CDR1 SGHDT and CDR2 YYEEEE. V was cut by 5 bases and J by 0 bases, with 11 bases left in between. The CDR3 region has the DNA TGTGCCAGCAGTTGGGGGGGCCTGAACACTGAAGCTTTCTTT. It translates to CASSWGGLNTEAFF.

V gene TRBV11-2 combines with J gene TRBJ1-1, with TRBD1 as a possible D gene (6 bases). This CDR3 has 16 amino acids. Trimming took 2 bases from V and 0 from J, leaving 13 bases between them. The germline gives CDR1 SGHAT, CDR2 FQNNGV. The CDR3 is CASSLTRTAMNTEAFF. The CDR3 DNA reads TGTGCCAGCAGCTTAACGCGGACAGCGATGAACACTGAAGCTTTCTTT.

The chain links TRBV2 to TRBJ2-7; 11 nucleotides match TRBD2. V lost 6 bases to trimming and J lost 0 bases; unmatched junction nucleotides: 1. Germline V lookup: CDR1 SNHLY, CDR2 FYNNEI. The CDR3 extends over 14 amino acids. The CDR3 protein is CASRTSGSSYEQYF. As DNA, the CDR3 is TGTGCCAGCAGAACTAGCGGGAGCTCCTACGAGCAGTACTTC.

This CDR3 reads CASSEVRNIQYF. CDR3 nucleotides: TGTGCCAGCAGTGAAGTTAGAAACATTCAGTACTTC. J is TRBJ2-4 and V is TRBV2; D gene unclear. The CDR3 length is 12 residues. V was trimmed by 1 base and J by 6 bases, leaving 4 bases between them. Germline V gene lookup returns CDR1 SNHLY and CDR2 FYNNEI.

A remark on this clone: Other DNA sequences within the sample encode an identical CDR3. The chain employs TRBV5-1 and TRBJ1-6; D not resolved. V was trimmed by 0 bases and J by 0 bases, leaving 4 bases between them. Germline V lookup: CDR1 SGHRS, CDR2 YFSETQ. This CDR3 has 15 residues. CDR3 coding DNA: TGCGCCAGCAGCTTGGACAGCTCCTATAATTCACCCCTCCACTTT. This codes for CASSLDSSYNSPLHF.

V usage is TRBV6-5 and J usage is TRBJ1-1; no clear D. Germline V lookup: CDR1 MNHEY, CDR2 SVGAGI. CDR3 length: 14 amino acids. Trimming stripped 6 bases from V and 0 bases from J, with 11 bases between. CDR3 sequence (DNA): TGTGCCAGCAGCCGCCGCAGGCTGAACACTGAAGCTTTCTTT. This translates into CASSRRRLNTEAFF.

The rearrangement links TRBV5-1 to TRBJ1-1; TRBD1 agrees at 7 bases. The germline V gene encodes CDR1 SGHRS and CDR2 YFSETQ. V gave up 3 bases and J gave up 7 bases; unmatched junction bases: 15. The CDR3 totals 16 residues. CDR3 in DNA: TGCGCCAGCAGCTCGGACGGACAGGCCTTCGATCGTGAAGCTTTCTTT. Translation gives CASSSDGQAFDREAFF.

The chain is built from TRBV2 and TRBJ1-2, with D possibly TRBD1 on 5 matching bases. CDR3 size: 15 residues. Germline assignment: CDR1 SNHLY and CDR2 FYNNEI. Trimming took 3 bases from V and 5 from J, leaving 16 bases between them. CDR3 sequence: CASSEFAARGYGYTF. CDR3 bases: TGTGCCAGCAGTGAGTTTGCGGCAAGGGGTTATGGCTACACCTTC.

This clone was observed a single time. Other DNA sequences from this sample encode an identical CDR3 as well. The gene calls are TRBV12-3 or TRBV12-4 and TRBJ2-1, with D hard to call. The CDR3 contains 11 residues. V was cut by 6 bases and J by 4 bases, with 4 bases left in between. The CDR3 region is CASSLYNEQFF. In DNA form, the CDR3 reads TGTGCCAGCAGCCTGTACAATGAGCAGTTCTTC.